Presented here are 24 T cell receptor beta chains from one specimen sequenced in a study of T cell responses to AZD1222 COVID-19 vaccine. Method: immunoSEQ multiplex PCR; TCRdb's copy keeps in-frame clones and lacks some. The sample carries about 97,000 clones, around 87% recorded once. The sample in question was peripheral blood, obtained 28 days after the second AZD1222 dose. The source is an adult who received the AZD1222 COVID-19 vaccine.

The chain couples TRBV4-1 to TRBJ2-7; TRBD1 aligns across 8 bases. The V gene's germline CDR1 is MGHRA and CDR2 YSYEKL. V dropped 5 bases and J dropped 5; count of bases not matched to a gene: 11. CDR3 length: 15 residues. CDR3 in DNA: TGCGCCAGCAGCGAAACAGACAGGGGTCCCCACGAGCAGTACTTC. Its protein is CASSETDRGPHEQYF.

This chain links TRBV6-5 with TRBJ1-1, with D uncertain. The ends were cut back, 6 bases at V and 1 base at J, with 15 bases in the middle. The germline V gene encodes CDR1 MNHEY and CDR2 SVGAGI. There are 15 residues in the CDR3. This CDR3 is CASRPRHAGNTEAFF. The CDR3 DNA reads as TGTGCCAGCAGGCCCAGACACGCTGGGAACACTGAAGCTTTCTTT.

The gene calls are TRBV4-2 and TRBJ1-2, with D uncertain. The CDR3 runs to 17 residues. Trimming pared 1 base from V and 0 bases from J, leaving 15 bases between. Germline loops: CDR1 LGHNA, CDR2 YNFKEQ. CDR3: CASSQAGVTDSNYGYTF. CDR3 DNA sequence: TGTGCCAGCAGCCAAGCCGGGGTAACAGACTCTAACTATGGCTACACCTTC.

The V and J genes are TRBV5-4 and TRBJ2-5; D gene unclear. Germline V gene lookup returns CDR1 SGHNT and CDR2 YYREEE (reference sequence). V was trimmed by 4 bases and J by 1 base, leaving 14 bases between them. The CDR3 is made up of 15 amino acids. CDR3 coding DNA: TGTGCCAGCAGCCCGGAACAGCTTCCCCAAGAGACCCAGTACTTC. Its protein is CASSPEQLPQETQYF.

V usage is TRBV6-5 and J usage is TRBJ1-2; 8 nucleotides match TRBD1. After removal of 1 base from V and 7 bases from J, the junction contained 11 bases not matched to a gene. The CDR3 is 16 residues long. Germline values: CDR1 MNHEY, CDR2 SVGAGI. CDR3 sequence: CASSYLTGASVVGYTF. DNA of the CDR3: TGTGCCAGCAGTTACTTGACAGGGGCCTCTGTAGTTGGCTACACCTTC.

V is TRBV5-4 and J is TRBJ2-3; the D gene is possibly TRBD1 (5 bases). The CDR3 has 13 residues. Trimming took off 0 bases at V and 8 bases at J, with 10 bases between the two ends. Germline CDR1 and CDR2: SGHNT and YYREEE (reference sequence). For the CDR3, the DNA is TGTGCCAGCAGCTTGGCCGGCAGGGCTACGCAGTATTTT. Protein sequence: CASSLAGRATQYF. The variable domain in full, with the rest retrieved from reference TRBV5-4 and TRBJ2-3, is ETGVTQSPTHLIKTRGQQVTLRCSSQSGHNTVSWYQQALGQGPQFIFQYYREEENGRGNFPPRFSGLQFPNYSSELNVNALELDDSALYLCASSLAGRATQYFGPGTRLTVL.

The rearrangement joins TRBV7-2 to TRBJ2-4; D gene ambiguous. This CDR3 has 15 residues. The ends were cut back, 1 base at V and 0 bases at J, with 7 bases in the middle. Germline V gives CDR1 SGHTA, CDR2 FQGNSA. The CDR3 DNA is TGTGCCAGCAGCTTAGAGGGTTTAGCCAAAAACATTCAGTACTTC. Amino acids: CASSLEGLAKNIQYF.

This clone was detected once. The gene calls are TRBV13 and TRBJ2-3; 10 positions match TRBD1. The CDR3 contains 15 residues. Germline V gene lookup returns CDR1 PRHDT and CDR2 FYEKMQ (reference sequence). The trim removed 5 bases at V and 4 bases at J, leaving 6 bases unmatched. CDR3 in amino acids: CASSAGTGVSDTQYF. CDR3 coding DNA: TGTGCCAGCAGCGCCGGGACAGGGGTCTCAGATACGCAGTATTTT.

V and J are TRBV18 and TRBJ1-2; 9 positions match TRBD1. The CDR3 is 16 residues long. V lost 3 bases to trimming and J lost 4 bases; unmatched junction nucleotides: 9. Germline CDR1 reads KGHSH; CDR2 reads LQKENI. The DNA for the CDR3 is TGTGCCAGCTCACCGTTGACAGGGGGTGCAACCTATGGCTACACCTTC. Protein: CASSPLTGGATYGYTF. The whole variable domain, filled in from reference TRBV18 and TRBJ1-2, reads NAGVMQNPRHLVRRRGQEARLRCSPMKGHSHVYWYRQLPEEGLKFMVYLQKENIIDESGMPKERFSAEFPKEGPSILRIQQVVRGDSAAYFCASSPLTGGATYGYTFGSGTRLTVV.

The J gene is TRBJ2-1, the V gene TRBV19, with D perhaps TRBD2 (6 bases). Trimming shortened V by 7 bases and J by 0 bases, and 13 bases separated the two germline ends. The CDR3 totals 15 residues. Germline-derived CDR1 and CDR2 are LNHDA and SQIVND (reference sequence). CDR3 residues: CASTARDSSYNEQFF. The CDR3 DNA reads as TGTGCCAGTACCGCCCGGGACTCCTCCTACAATGAGCAGTTCTTC.

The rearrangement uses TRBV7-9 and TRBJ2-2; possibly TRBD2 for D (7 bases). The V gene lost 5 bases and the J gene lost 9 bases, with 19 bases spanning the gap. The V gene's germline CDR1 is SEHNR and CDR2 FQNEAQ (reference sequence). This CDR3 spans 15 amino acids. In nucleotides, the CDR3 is TGTGCCAGCAGCCTCCCGGGGGGCTTCGGTCGGGAGCTGTTTTTT. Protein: CASSLPGGFGRELFF.

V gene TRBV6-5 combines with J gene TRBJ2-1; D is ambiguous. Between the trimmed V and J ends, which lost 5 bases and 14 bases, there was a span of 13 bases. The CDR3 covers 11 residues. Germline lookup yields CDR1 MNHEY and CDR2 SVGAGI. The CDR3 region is CASSSQVSEFF. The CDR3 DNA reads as TGTGCCAGCAGTAGTCAGGTATCTGAGTTCTTC.

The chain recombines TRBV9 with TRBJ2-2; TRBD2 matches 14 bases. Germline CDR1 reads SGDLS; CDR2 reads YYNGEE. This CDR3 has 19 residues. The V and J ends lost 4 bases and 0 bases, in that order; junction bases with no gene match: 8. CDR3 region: CASSTRLAGGNANTGELFF. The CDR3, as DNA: TGTGCCAGCAGCACTCGACTAGCGGGGGGGAACGCGAACACCGGGGAGCTGTTTTTT.

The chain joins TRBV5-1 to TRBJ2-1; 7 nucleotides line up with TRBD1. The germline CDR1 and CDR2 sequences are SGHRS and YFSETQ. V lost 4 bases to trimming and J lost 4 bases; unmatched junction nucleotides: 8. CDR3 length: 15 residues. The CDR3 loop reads CASSLRQGPYNEQFF. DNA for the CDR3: TGCGCCAGCAGCCTCCGACAGGGCCCGTACAATGAGCAGTTCTTC.

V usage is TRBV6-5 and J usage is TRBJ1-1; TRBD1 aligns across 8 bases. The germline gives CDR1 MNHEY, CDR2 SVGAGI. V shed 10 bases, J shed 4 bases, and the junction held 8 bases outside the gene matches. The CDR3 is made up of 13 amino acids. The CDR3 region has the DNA TGTGCCATGAGGACAGGGCTTGGCACTGAAGCTTTCTTT. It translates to CAMRTGLGTEAFF.

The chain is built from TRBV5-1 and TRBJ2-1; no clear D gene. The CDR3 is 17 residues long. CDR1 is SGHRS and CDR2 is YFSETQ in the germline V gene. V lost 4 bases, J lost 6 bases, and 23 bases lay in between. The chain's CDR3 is CASSPAPRLGVLNEQFF. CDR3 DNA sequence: TGCGCCAGCAGCCCCGCCCCCCGGCTAGGAGTTCTCAATGAGCAGTTCTTC.

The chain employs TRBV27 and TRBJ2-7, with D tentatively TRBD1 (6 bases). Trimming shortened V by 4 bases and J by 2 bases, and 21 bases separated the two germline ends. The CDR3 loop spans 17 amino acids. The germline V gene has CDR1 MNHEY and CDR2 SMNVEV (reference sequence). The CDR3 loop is CASSSNTGSRRPYEQYF. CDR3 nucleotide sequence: TGTGCCAGCAGTTCAAACACAGGGTCCCGTCGCCCCTACGAGCAGTACTTC.

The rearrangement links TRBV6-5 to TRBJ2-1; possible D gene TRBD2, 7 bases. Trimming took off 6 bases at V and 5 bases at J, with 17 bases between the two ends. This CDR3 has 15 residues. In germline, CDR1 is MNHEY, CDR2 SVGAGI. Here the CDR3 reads CASRRRGGADNEQFF. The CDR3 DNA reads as TGTGCCAGCAGGAGGAGGGGGGGGGCGGACAATGAGCAGTTCTTC.

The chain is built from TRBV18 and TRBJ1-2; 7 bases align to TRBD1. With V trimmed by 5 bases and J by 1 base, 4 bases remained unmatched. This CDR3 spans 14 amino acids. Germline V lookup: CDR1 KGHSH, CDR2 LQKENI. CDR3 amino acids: CASSEGQLNYGYTF. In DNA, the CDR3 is TGTGCCAGCTCAGAGGGACAGCTTAACTATGGCTACACCTTC. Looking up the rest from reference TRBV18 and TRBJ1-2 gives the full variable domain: NAGVMQNPRHLVRRRGQEARLRCSPMKGHSHVYWYRQLPEEGLKFMVYLQKENIIDESGMPKERFSAEFPKEGPSILRIQQVVRGDSAAYFCASSEGQLNYGYTFGSGTRLTVV.

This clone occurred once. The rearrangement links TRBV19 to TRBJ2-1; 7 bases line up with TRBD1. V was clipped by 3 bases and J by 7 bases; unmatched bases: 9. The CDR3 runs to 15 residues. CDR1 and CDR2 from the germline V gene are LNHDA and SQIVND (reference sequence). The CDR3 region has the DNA TGTGCCAGTAGTATCGGAGAACAGGGGTATAATGAGCAGTTCTTC. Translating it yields CASSIGEQGYNEQFF.

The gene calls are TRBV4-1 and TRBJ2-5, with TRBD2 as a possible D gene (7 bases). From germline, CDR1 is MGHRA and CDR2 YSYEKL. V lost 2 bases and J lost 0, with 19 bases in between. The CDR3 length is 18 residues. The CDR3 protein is CASSQIPQGGGHQETQYF. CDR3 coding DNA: TGCGCCAGCAGCCAAATACCTCAGGGAGGGGGACACCAAGAGACCCAGTACTTC.

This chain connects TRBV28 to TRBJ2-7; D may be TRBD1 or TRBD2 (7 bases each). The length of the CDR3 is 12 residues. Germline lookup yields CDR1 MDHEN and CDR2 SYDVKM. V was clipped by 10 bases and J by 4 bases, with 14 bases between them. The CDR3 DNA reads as TGTGCCACCCAGGGGGGGCTATACGAGCAGTACTTC. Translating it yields CATQGGLYEQYF. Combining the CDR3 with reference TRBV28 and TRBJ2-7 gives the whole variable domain DVKVTQSSRYLVKRTGEKVFLECVQDMDHENMFWYRQDPGLGLRLIYFSYDVKMKEKGDIPEGYSVSREKKERFSLILESASTNQTSMYLCATQGGLYEQYFGPGTRLTVT.

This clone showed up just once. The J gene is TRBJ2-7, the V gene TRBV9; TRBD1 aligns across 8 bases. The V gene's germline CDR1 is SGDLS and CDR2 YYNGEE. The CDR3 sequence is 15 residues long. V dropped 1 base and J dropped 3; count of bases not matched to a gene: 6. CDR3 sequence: CASSVTPGQVYEQYF. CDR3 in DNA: TGTGCCAGCAGCGTAACCCCGGGACAGGTCTACGAGCAGTACTTC. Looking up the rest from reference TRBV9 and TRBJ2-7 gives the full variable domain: DSGVTQTPKHLITATGQRVTLRCSPRSGDLSVYWYQQSLDQGLQFLIQYYNGEERAKGNILERFSAQQFPDLHSELNLSSLELGDSALYFCASSVTPGQVYEQYFGPGTRLTVT.

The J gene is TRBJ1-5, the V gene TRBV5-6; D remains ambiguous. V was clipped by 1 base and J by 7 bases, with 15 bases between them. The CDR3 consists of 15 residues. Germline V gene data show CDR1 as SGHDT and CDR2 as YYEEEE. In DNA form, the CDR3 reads TGTGCCAGCAGCTTGTGGTCAGTGCGTGGCCAGCCCCAGCATTTT. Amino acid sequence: CASSLWSVRGQPQHF.